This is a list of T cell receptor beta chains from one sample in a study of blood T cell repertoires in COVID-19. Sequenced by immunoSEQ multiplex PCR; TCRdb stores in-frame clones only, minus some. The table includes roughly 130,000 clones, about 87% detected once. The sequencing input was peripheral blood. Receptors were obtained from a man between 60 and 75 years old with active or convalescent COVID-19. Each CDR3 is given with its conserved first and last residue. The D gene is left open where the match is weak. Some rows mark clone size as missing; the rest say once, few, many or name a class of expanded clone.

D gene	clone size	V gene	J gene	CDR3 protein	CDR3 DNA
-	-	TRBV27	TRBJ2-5	CASSLRELSGTQYF	TGTGCCAGCAGTTTGAGGGAGCTCTCGGGGACCCAGTACTTC
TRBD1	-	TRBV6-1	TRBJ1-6	CASSSDRVVSPLHF	TGTGCCAGCAGTTCCGACAGGGTCGTCTCACCCCTCCACTTT
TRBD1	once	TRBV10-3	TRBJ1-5	CAIRDGDGTAFGPQHF	TGTGCCATCAGAGATGGGGACGGGACAGCATTTGGGCCCCAGCATTTT
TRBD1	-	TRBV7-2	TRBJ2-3	CASSRDRFTDTQYF	TGTGCCAGCAGCCGGGACAGGTTCACAGATACGCAGTATTTT
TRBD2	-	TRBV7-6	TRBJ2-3	CASSLGSGGSTDTQYF	TGTGCCAGCAGCTTAGGGAGCGGGGGCAGCACAGATACGCAGTATTTT
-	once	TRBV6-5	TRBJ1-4	CASSSRADEKLFF	TGTGCCAGCAGTTCGCGGGCGGATGAAAAACTGTTTTTT
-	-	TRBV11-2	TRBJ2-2	CASSPALYGRSGTGELFF	TGTGCCAGCAGCCCCGCACTCTACGGGAGAAGTGGAACCGGGGAGCTGTTTTTT
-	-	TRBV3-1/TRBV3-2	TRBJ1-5	CASSQDSLCGLISNQPQHF	TGTGCCAGCAGCCAAGATAGCCTTTGCGGACTAATTAGCAATCAGCCCCAGCATTTT
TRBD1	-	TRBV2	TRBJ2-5	CASSRDRGEETQYF	TGTGCCAGCAGCCGGGACAGGGGGGAAGAGACCCAGTACTTC
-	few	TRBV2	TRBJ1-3	CASSARAGNTIYF	TGTGCCAGCAGTGCTCGGGCTGGAAACACCATATATTTT
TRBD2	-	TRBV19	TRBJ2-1	CASSAGTSGRGQQFF	TGTGCCAGTAGTGCAGGGACTAGCGGGAGAGGACAGCAGTTCTTC
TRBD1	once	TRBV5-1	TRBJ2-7	CASRSGTVSSYEQYF	TGCGCCAGCAGATCCGGGACAGTAAGCTCCTACGAGCAGTACTTC
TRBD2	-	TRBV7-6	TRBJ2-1	CASSYTSGRPGSEQFF	TGTGCCAGCAGCTATACTAGCGGGAGGCCGGGAAGTGAGCAGTTCTTC
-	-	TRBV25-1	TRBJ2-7	CATRPPGSYEQYF	TGTGCCACCCGACCCCCGGGCTCCTACGAGCAGTACTTC
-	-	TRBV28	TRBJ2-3	CASSFLGTSTDTQYF	TGTGCCAGCAGTTTTTTAGGGACTAGCACAGATACGCAGTATTTT